Listed here is a single TCR beta chain. The antigen is unknown. Trimming cost V 3 bases and J 4 bases, with 15 bases left between them. Germline-derived CDR1 and CDR2 are MNHNY and SVGAGI (reference sequence). The CDR3 has 16 amino acids. The investigators split CD4+ cells into a CD45RA+ naive subset and a CD45RA-negative memory subset. Each cell subset's genomic DNA was divided evenly among several immunoSEQ plates. On sorted subsets, replicate PCRs used about 180 ng DNA, or around 30,000 T cell genomes. Method: immunoSEQ multiplex PCR; TCRdb's copy keeps in-frame clones and lacks some. The sample includes around 2.3 million clones, 90% to 97% of them seen just once. The data originate from a study of shared clonotypes between healthy human individuals. Broader study findings: For sorted subsets, rarefaction showed incomplete sequencing despite large depth.

This chain connects TRBV6-6 to TRBJ1-4; no clear D. The sequencing sample was made of naive CD4+ T cells sorted from blood. Subset meaning: CD45RA+ positively selected. The receptor comes from a man in his late teens or twenties in good health. CDR3 sequence: CASSYSGGSGNEKLFF. The DNA for the CDR3 is TGTGCCAGCAGTTATAGCGGAGGGTCGGGTAATGAAAAACTGTTTTTT.